This TCR beta chain comes out of a study of HIV-infected children after antiretroviral therapy interruption. The wider study: Children's median ages were about 9.5 years and 8 years by group. General study results and limits: By the end of treatment interruption, naive CD4+ clonality (Gini) increased.

Treatment here: PENTA 11 planned treatment interruption arm or continuous ART arm. A 3' RACE protocol on RNA, with unique molecular identifiers, produced the TCR library. One entry per CDR3 protein, called by TCRdb with MiXCR from the 3' RACE reads. The sample lists approximately 95,000 distinct CDR3 sequences, about 6.9% occurring once. This clonotype has a handful of counts. Its antigen is undetermined. The germline V and J ends were trimmed by 3 bases and 4 bases, with 11 bases remaining between them. The CDR3 consists of 14 residues. This chain uses TRBV12-3 or TRBV12-4 with TRBJ2-3, with D maybe TRBD1 (5 bases). The TCR originated in a pool of human donors with HIV. The input for sequencing was CD45RA+ CD4+ T cells from PBMCs, pooled from several time points, taken from a donor given antiretroviral therapy, either interrupted or continuous. Subset noted: naive CD4+ CD45RA+ CD45RO- T cells. CDR3 amino acids: CASSLDPRADTQYF. The CDR3 bases are TGTGCCAGCAGTTTGGACCCCAGGGCAGATACGCAGTATTTT.